This T cell receptor (beta chain) is from a study of OX40 agonist ivuxolimab in advanced cancers. CDR3 length: 14 residues. Germline values: CDR1 MGHRA, CDR2 YSYEKL. The ends were cut back, 3 bases at V and 10 bases at J, with 15 bases in the middle. Some clones are missing from TCRdb's copy, which holds only in-frame ones; the method was immunoSEQ multiplex PCR. The sample contains under 35,000 clones, less than 85% of which appear only once. This clone was counted once. Its antigen is still unknown. Study-wide findings and caveats: The work left the antigen specificity of expanded peripheral T cells undetermined.

The receptor was isolated from an adult with an advanced solid tumor such as melanoma, head and neck, liver or kidney cancer. The sample was CD4+ or CD8+ T cells sorted from blood, taken in a trial of the OX40 agonist ivuxolimab. The V gene is TRBV4-1, the J gene TRBJ1-4; the D gene is possibly TRBD1 (5 bases). This chain's CDR3 is CASSHRDPGAKLFF. CDR3 DNA: TGCGCCAGCAGCCACCGGGACCCCGGGGCAAAACTGTTTTTT.